This T cell receptor beta chain was found in a study of T cells in Graves' hyperthyroidism and ophthalmopathy. Comment on this clonotype: Here the CDR3 omits its conserved ending phenylalanine or tryptophan, so a read error is the likely source. It is unclear where the CDR3 begins or ends on the DNA, so no DNA is shown, and the CDR3 is as TCRdb lists it.

The CDR3 spans 8 amino acids, including both terminal residues. CDR1 and CDR2 (germline): SEHNR, FQNEAQ (reference sequence). RNA transcripts yielded amplified TCR beta CDR3 regions. Carried out on the TCR CDR3, a first-round RT-PCR used the HTBI primer set. Using its own MiXCR run on the multiplex PCR reads, TCRdb lists one record per CDR3 protein. The data show 660,000 or so distinct CDR3 sequences, roughly 46% seen once. The receptor's source is an adult man with Graves' disease, either hyperthyroidism or ophthalmopathy (not recorded which). This rearrangement joins TRBV7-9 to TRBJ1-4. Material: peripheral blood or thyroid tissue (not recorded which). CDR3 residues: CASSLDAL.